A selection of T cell receptor beta chains follows, all from one sample in a study of blood T cell repertoires in COVID-19. TCRdb's copy holds only in-frame clones and misses some; the assay was immunoSEQ multiplex PCR. Among approximately 150,000 clones listed, about 86% were seen once. Sequenced input: peripheral blood. All receptors come from a woman aged 55-70 years with acute or convalescent COVID-19. Each CDR3 is given with its conserved first and last residue. D genes are given only for firm matches. Clone size is shown for a subset of rows, as once, few, many or a class of expanded clone.

V	size	J	D	CDR3	DNA
TRBV6-5	NA	TRBJ2-7	TRBD1	CASSYPDRGPLYEQYF	TGTGCCAGCAGTTACCCGGACAGGGGACCCCTCTACGAGCAGTACTTC
TRBV6-6	NA	TRBJ1-6	TRBD1	CASSLKRDRVSPLHF	TGTGCCAGCAGCCTAAAACGGGACAGGGTTTCACCCCTCCACTTT
TRBV10-1	NA	TRBJ1-1	TRBD1	CASSDTARTGNTEAFF	TGCGCCAGCAGTGACACCGCCAGGACAGGGAACACTGAAGCTTTCTTT
TRBV4-3	NA	TRBJ1-2	TRBD1	CASSPGIRTGSYGYTF	TGCGCCAGCAGCCCGGGGATCCGGACAGGGAGCTATGGCTACACCTTC
TRBV27	NA	TRBJ2-5	TRBD2	CASSLRVTSGGARETQYF	TGTGCCAGCAGTTTGCGCGTGACTAGCGGGGGGGCCCGAGAGACCCAGTACTTC
TRBV5-1	NA	TRBJ2-3	NA	CASSLGASTDTQYF	TGCGCCAGCAGCTTGGGGGCGAGCACAGATACGCAGTATTTT
TRBV15	NA	TRBJ1-1	NA	CAIGNRGTTEAFF	TGTGCCATCGGCAATAGGGGTACCACTGAAGCTTTCTTT
TRBV4-2	NA	TRBJ1-1	NA	CASSQDGVAHTEAFF	TGTGCCAGCAGCCAAGATGGAGTTGCGCACACTGAAGCTTTCTTT
TRBV2	few	TRBJ1-5	NA	CASRDRTGSNQPQHF	TGTGCCAGCAGGGACAGAACAGGGTCGAATCAGCCCCAGCATTTT
TRBV23-1	NA	TRBJ2-2	NA	CASSQSLRVSGELFF	TGCGCCAGCAGTCAATCGCTCAGGGTTTCCGGGGAGCTGTTTTTT
TRBV19	NA	TRBJ1-3	NA	CASSKDRPNSGNTIYF	TGTGCCAGTAGTAAGGACAGACCTAACTCTGGAAACACCATATATTTT
TRBV28	NA	TRBJ1-1	NA	CASSFSGAGGTEAFF	TGTGCCAGCAGTTTTTCGGGCGCGGGAGGCACTGAAGCTTTCTTT
TRBV7-3	NA	TRBJ1-1	NA	CASSIQMNTEAFF	TGTGCCAGCAGCATTCAAATGAACACTGAAGCTTTCTTT
TRBV30	NA	TRBJ1-5	TRBD1	CAWSGGGDQPQHF	TGTGCCTGGAGTGGAGGGGGCGATCAGCCCCAGCATTTT
TRBV19	NA	TRBJ1-4	TRBD1	CASSQQTGKNEKLFF	TGTGCCAGTAGTCAACAGACAGGGAAGAATGAAAAACTGTTTTTT
TRBV5-4	NA	TRBJ2-5	TRBD2	CAYLGVSGGAGETQYF	TGTGCCTACCTGGGCGTTAGCGGGGGGGCCGGAGAGACCCAGTACTTC
TRBV11-2	NA	TRBJ1-1	TRBD1	CASSWKGAVAEAFF	TGTGCCAGCAGCTGGAAGGGGGCGGTGGCTGAAGCTTTCTTT
TRBV19	NA	TRBJ2-7	TRBD1	CASSIAEQGSYEQYF	TGTGCCAGTAGTATAGCCGAACAGGGGTCCTACGAGCAGTACTTC
TRBV5-4	NA	TRBJ2-5	TRBD1	CASSLARFKGQGETQYF	TGTGCCAGCAGCTTGGCACGGTTCAAGGGACAGGGGGAGACCCAGTACTTC
TRBV11-3	NA	TRBJ2-1	NA	CASSSQGGGRGNEQFF	TGTGCCAGCAGCTCCCAAGGGGGGGGCCGGGGAAATGAGCAGTTCTTC
TRBV6-2/TRBV6-3	NA	TRBJ1-1	TRBD1	CASSLGQGNTEAFF	TGTGCCAGCAGTCTCGGACAGGGGAACACTGAAGCTTTCTTT
TRBV7-9	once	TRBJ2-1	TRBD2	CASNPPGGEQFF	TGTGCCAGCAACCCGCCGGGAGGTGAGCAGTTCTTC
TRBV11-2	NA	TRBJ2-3	TRBD2	CASSLSGGRTDTQYF	TGTGCCAGCAGCCTTAGCGGGGGGCGCACAGATACGCAGTATTTT
TRBV12-3/TRBV12-4	NA	TRBJ1-2	NA	CASSLGDTGYTF	TGTGCCAGCAGTTTAGGGGACACCGGCTACACCTTC
TRBV20-1	NA	TRBJ2-5	NA	CSASLVETQYF	TGCAGTGCTTCACTAGTCGAGACCCAGTACTTC
TRBV7-8	NA	TRBJ2-7	NA	CASSLAGLSYEQYF	TGTGCCAGCAGCTTGGCAGGGCTCTCCTACGAGCAGTACTTC
TRBV5-1	once	TRBJ2-6	TRBD2	CASSLAGGLGANVLTF	TGCGCCAGCAGCTTGGCGGGGGGGCTTGGGGCCAACGTCCTGACTTTC
TRBV29-1	NA	TRBJ2-7	NA	CSVEGGDGGIDEQYF	TGCAGCGTTGAAGGGGGGGACGGAGGGATTGACGAGCAGTACTTC
TRBV9	NA	TRBJ2-3	TRBD2	CASSAGGFGTDTQYF	TGTGCCAGCAGCGCGGGGGGGTTCGGCACAGATACGCAGTATTTT
TRBV10-2	NA	TRBJ2-3	TRBD1	CATFEPTGSARGTQYF	TGCGCCACCTTTGAACCGACAGGGTCGGCCAGGGGTACGCAGTATTTT
TRBV19	once	TRBJ2-1	TRBD1	CASSAGTGGSWEQFF	TGTGCCAGTAGTGCCGGGACAGGGGGCTCGTGGGAGCAGTTCTTC
TRBV13	NA	TRBJ2-1	TRBD2	CASSHRLAGGNEQFF	TGTGCCAGCAGCCATCGACTAGCGGGGGGTAATGAGCAGTTCTTC
TRBV2	NA	TRBJ2-7	NA	CASRWTAVSEQYF	TGTGCCAGTCGATGGACTGCCGTCAGCGAGCAGTACTTC
TRBV6-4	NA	TRBJ1-2	NA	CASSDGLEYGYTF	TGTGCCAGCAGTGACGGACTGGAGTATGGCTACACCTTC
TRBV12-3/TRBV12-4	NA	TRBJ1-1	NA	CASQVNTEAFF	TGTGCCAGCCAGGTGAACACTGAAGCTTTCTTT
TRBV11-3	NA	TRBJ2-3	TRBD2	CASSFGTRTDTQYF	TGTGCCAGCAGCTTTGGGACTAGGACAGATACGCAGTATTTT
TRBV3-1/TRBV3-2	NA	TRBJ1-5	TRBD1	CASSPGQGAQPQHF	TGTGCCAGCAGCCCCGGACAGGGGGCTCAGCCCCAGCATTTT
TRBV5-1	once	TRBJ1-2	TRBD1	CASRLGQGAIGYTF	TGCGCCAGCAGACTCGGACAGGGGGCGATTGGCTACACCTTC
TRBV29-1	NA	TRBJ1-1	NA	CSVASVALNTEAFF	TGCAGCGTCGCCTCGGTAGCTTTGAACACTGAAGCTTTCTTT
TRBV14	NA	TRBJ1-4	TRBD1	CASSRAGTGGEKLFF	TGTGCCAGCAGCCGCGCCGGGACAGGTGGCGAAAAACTGTTTTTT
TRBV4-2	NA	TRBJ2-6	NA	CASSQDAGNSGANVLTF	TGTGCCAGCAGCCAAGATGCGGGGAACTCTGGGGCCAACGTCCTGACTTTC
TRBV4-1	NA	TRBJ1-2	TRBD1	CASSHLGQTSGYTF	TGCGCCAGCAGCCATTTGGGACAGACGAGTGGCTACACCTTC
TRBV11-2	NA	TRBJ1-2	TRBD1	CASSPRQGAFYGYTF	TGTGCCAGCAGCCCCAGACAGGGGGCGTTCTATGGCTACACCTTC
TRBV5-1	NA	TRBJ2-7	NA	CASSSARVGEQYF	TGCGCCAGCAGCTCGGCCAGGGTGGGCGAGCAGTACTTC
TRBV5-1	few	TRBJ1-1	NA	CASSLAAGMNTEAFF	TGCGCCAGCAGCTTGGCGGCAGGTATGAACACTGAAGCTTTCTTT
TRBV28	NA	TRBJ1-2	NA	CASSFQGSNGYTF	TGTGCCAGCAGTTTTCAGGGGTCAAATGGCTACACCTTC
TRBV7-2	NA	TRBJ2-5	TRBD1	CASSQFQGARETQYF	TGTGCCAGCAGCCAGTTTCAGGGGGCGCGGGAGACCCAGTACTTC
TRBV3-1/TRBV3-2	NA	TRBJ2-1	TRBD2	CASSQGFRLAGGPGSYNEQFF	TGTGCCAGCAGCCAAGGGTTCCGGCTAGCGGGGGGGCCTGGGTCCTACAATGAGCAGTTCTTC
TRBV5-1	NA	TRBJ1-4	NA	CASSFLGAGEEKLFF	TGCGCCAGCAGCTTCCTCGGGGCGGGGGAGGAAAAACTGTTTTTT
TRBV3-1/TRBV3-2	NA	TRBJ2-1	NA	CASSQDPGLHNEQFF	TGTGCCAGCAGCCAAGACCCGGGACTTCACAATGAGCAGTTCTTC
TRBV18	few	TRBJ2-1	NA	CASSPGSTGNNEQFF	TGTGCCAGCTCACCAGGGTCGACTGGCAACAATGAGCAGTTCTTC
TRBV7-9	NA	TRBJ1-1	NA	CASSLPGTEAFF	TGTGCCAGCAGCTTACCAGGGACAGAAGCTTTCTTT
TRBV7-2	NA	TRBJ1-3	NA	CASSLVSSGNTIYF	TGTGCCAGCAGCTTAGTTTCGTCTGGAAACACCATATATTTT
TRBV19	few	TRBJ1-4	TRBD1	CASSPRGTGGSEKLFF	TGTGCCAGTAGTCCCCGAGGGACAGGGGGAAGTGAAAAACTGTTTTTT
TRBV6-6	NA	TRBJ1-1	NA	CASSYGEGAEAFF	TGTGCCAGCAGTTACGGGGAGGGGGCTGAAGCTTTCTTT